This TCR beta chain was documented in a study of blood T cell repertoires in COVID-19. Study overall: The United States, Italy and Spain were the sources of the acute and convalescent COVID-19 samples.

Germline assignment: CDR1 MNHEY and CDR2 SVGEGT. Trimming left V 0 bases short and J 9 bases short, with 9 bases between. The CDR3 consists of 14 residues. Sequenced by immunoSEQ multiplex PCR; TCRdb stores in-frame clones only, minus some. This table has fewer than 150,000 clones, around 79% appearing once. Specimen: peripheral blood. This sequence joins TRBV6-2 or TRBV6-3 and TRBJ1-6, with D unresolved. This TCR derives from a man older than 75 with acute or convalescent COVID-19. CDR3 coding DNA: TGTGCCAGCAGTTACTCGAATCGGGGTTCACCCCTCCACTTT. Its translation is CASSYSNRGSPLHF.